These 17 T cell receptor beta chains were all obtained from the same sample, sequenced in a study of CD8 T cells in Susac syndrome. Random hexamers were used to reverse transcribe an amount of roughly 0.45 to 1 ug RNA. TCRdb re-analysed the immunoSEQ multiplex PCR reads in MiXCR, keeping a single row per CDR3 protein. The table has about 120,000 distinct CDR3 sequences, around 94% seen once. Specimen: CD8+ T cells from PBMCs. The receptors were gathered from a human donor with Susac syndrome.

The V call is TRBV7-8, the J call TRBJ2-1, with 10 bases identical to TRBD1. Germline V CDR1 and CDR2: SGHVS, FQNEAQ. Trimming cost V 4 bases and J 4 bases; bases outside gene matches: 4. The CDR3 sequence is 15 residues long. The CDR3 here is CASSSGTGAYNEQFF. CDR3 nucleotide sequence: TGTGCCAGCAGCTCCGGGACAGGGGCTTACAATGAGCAGTTCTTC.

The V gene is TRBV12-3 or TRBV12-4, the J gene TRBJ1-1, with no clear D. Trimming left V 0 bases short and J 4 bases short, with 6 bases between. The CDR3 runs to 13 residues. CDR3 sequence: CASSLAGFTEAFF. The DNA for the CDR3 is TGTGCCAGCAGTTTAGCGGGATTCACTGAAGCTTTCTTT.

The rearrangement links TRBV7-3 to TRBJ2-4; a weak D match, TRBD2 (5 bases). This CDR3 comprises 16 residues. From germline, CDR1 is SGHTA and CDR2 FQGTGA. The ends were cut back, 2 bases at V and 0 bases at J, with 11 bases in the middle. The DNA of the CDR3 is TGTGCCAGCAGCTTATTGGAGGCGCTAGCCAAAAACATTCAGTACTTC. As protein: CASSLLEALAKNIQYF.

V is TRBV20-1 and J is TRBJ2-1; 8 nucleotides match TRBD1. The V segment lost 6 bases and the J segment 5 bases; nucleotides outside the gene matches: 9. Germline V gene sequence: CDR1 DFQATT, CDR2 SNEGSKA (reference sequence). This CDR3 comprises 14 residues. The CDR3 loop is CSAPDRASDNEQFF. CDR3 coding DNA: TGCAGTGCCCCGGACAGGGCGTCGGACAATGAGCAGTTCTTC.

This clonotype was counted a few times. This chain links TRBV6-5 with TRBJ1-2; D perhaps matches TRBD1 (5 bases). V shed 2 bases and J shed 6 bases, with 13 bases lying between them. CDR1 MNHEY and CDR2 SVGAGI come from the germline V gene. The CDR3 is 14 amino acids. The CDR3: CASSYRQGGDGYTF. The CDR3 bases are TGTGCCAGCAGTTACCGGCAGGGAGGCGATGGCTACACCTTC.

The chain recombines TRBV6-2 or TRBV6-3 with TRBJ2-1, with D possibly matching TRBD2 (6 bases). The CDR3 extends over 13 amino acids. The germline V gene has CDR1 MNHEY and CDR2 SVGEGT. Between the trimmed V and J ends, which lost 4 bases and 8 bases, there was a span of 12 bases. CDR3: CASSLGGSYEQFF. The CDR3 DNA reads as TGTGCCAGCAGTTTGGGGGGTTCCTATGAGCAGTTCTTC.

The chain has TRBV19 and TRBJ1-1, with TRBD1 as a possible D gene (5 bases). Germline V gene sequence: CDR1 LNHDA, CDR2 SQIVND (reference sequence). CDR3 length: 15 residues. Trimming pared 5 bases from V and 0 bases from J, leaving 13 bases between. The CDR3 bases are TGTGCCAGTAGTCTCATTGAGGGGCTGAACACTGAAGCTTTCTTT. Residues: CASSLIEGLNTEAFF.

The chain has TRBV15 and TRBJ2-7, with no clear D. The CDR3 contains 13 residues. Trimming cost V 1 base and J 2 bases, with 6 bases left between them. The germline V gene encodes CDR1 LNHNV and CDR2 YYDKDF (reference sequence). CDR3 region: CATSRGETYEQYF. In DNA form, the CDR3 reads TGTGCCACCAGCAGAGGGGAAACCTACGAGCAGTACTTC.

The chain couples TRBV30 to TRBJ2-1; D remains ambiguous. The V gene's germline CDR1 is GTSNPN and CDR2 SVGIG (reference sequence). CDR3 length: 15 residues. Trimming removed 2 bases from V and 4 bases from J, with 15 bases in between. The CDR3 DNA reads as TGTGCCTGGAGTCAGGACGTCTCCCCGTACAATGAGCAGTTCTTC. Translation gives CAWSQDVSPYNEQFF.

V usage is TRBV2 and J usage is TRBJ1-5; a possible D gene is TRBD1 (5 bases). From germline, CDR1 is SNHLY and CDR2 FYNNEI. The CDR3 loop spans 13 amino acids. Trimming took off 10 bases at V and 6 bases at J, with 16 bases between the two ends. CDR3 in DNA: TGTGCCACAGCAGGACAACGGGGTCAGCCCCAGCATTTT. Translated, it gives CATAGQRGQPQHF.

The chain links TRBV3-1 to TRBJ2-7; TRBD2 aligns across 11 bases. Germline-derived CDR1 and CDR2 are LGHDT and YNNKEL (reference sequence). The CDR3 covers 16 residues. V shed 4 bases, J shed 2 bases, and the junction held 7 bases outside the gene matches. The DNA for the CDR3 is TGTGCCAGCAGCCCGATGACTAGCGGGGAAACCTACGAGCAGTACTTC. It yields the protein CASSPMTSGETYEQYF.

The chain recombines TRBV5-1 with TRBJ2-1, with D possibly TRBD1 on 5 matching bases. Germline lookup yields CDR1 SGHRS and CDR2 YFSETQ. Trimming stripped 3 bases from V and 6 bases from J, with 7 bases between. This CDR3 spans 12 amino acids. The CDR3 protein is CASSYDSNEQFF. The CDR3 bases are TGCGCCAGCAGCTACGACAGCAATGAGCAGTTCTTC.

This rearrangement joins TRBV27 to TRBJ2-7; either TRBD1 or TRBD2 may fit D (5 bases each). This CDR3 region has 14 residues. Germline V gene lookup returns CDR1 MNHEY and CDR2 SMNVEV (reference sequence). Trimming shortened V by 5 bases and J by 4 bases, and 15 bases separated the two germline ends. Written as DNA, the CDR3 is TGTGCCAGCAGTGTTCCGGGGCTGGGATACGAGCAGTACTTC. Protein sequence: CASSVPGLGYEQYF.

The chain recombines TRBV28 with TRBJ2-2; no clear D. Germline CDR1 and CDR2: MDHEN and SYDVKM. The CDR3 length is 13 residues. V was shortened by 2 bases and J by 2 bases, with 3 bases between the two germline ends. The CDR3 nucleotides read TGTGCCAGCAGTTTAAGTAACACCGGGGAGCTGTTTTTT. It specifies CASSLSNTGELFF.

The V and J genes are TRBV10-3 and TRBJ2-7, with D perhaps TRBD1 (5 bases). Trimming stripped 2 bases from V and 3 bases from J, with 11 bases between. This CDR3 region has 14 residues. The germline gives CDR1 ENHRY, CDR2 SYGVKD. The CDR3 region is CAISEGPGHYEQYF. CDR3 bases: TGTGCCATCAGTGAGGGGCCAGGGCACTACGAGCAGTACTTC.

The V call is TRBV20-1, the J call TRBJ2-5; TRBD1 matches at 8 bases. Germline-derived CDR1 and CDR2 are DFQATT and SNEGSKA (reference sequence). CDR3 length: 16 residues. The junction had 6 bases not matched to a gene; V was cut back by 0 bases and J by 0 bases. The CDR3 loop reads CSARDLTGDYQETQYF. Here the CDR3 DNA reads TGCAGTGCTAGAGATTTGACAGGGGACTACCAAGAGACCCAGTACTTC.

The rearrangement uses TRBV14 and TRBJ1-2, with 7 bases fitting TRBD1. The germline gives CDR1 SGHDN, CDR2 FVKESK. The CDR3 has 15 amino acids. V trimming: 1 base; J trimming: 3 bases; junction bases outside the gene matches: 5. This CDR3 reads CASSQVDRVDYGYTF. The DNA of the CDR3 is TGTGCCAGCAGCCAAGTTGACAGGGTAGACTATGGCTACACCTTC. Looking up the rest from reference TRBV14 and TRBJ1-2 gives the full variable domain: EAGVTQFPSHSVIEKGQTVTLRCDPISGHDNLYWYRRVMGKEIKFLLHFVKESKQDESGMPNNRFLAERTGGTYSTLKVQPAELEDSGVYFCASSQVDRVDYGYTFGSGTRLTVV.